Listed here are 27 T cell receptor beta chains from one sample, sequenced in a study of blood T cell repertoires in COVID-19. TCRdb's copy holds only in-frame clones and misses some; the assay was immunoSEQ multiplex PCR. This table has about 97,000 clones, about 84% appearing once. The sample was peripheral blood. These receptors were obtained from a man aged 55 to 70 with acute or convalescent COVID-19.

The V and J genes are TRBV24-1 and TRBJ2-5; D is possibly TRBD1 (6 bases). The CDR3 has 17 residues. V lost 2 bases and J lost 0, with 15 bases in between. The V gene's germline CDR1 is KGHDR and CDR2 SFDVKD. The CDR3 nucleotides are TGTGCCACCAGTGATTCCCCCGACAGGCAGGACCAAGAGACCCAGTACTTC. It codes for CATSDSPDRQDQETQYF.

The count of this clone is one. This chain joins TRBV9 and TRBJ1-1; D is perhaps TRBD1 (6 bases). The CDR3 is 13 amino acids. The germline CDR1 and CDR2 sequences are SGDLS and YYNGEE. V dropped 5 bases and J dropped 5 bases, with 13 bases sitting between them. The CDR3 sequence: CASSLQGMTEAFF. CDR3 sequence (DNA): TGTGCCAGCAGTCTGCAGGGGATGACTGAAGCTTTCTTT.

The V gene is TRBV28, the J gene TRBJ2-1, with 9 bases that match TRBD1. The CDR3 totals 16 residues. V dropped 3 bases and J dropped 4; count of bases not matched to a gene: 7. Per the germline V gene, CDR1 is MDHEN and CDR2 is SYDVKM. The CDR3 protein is CASSLGTGFSYNEQFF. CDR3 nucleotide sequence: TGTGCCAGCAGTTTGGGGACAGGGTTTTCGTACAATGAGCAGTTCTTC.

CDR3 region: CASRRTTYNSPLHF. The CDR3 nucleotides read TGTGCCTCGAGACGAACGACTTATAATTCACCCCTCCACTTT. The J gene is TRBJ1-6, the V gene TRBV30; the D is unclear. Germline V CDR1 and CDR2: GTSNPN, SVGIG (reference sequence). V lost 7 bases, J lost 4 bases, and 14 bases lay in between. The CDR3 covers 14 residues.

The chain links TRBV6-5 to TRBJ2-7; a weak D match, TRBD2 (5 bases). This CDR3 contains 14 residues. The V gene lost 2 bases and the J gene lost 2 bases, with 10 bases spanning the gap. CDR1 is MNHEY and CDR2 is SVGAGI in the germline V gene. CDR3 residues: CASSYGVLAYEQYF. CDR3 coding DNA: TGTGCCAGCAGTTACGGGGTACTAGCCTACGAGCAGTACTTC.

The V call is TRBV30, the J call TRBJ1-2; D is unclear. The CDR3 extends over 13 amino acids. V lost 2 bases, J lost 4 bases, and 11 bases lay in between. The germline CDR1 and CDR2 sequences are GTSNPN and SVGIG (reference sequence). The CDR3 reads CAWSREHSYGYTF. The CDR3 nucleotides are TGTGCCTGGAGTCGGGAGCACAGCTATGGCTACACCTTC.

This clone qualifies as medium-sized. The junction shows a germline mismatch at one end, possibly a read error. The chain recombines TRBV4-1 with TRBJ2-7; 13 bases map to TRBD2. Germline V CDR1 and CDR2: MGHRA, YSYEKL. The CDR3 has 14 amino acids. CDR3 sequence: CASSQLPGLAGLRF. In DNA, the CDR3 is TGCGCCAGCAGCCAGCTACCGGGACTAGCGGGGCTCCGATTC.

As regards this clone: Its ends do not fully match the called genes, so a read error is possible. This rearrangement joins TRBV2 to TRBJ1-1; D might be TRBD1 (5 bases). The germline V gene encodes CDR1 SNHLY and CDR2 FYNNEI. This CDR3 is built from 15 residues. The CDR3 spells CASREGRAKPTEAFF. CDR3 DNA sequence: TGTGCCAGCAGGGAAGGCAGGGCAAAACCCACTGAAGCTTTCTTT. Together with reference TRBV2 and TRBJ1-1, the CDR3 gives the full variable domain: EPEVTQTPSHQVTQMGQEVILRCVPISNHLYFYWYRQILGQKVEFLVSFYNNEISEKSEIFDDQFSVERPDGSNFTLKIRSTKLEDSAMYFCASREGRAKPTEAFFGQGTRLTVV.

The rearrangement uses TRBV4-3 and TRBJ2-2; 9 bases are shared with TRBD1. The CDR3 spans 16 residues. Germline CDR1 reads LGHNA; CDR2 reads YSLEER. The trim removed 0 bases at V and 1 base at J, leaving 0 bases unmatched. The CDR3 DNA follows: TGCGCCAGCAGCCAAGAGACAGGGGGGAACACCGGGGAGCTGTTTTTT. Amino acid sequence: CASSQETGGNTGELFF.

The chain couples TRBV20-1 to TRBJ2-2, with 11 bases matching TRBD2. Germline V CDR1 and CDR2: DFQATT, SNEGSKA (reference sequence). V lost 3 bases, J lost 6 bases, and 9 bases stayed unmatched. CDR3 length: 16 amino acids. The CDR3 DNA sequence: TGCAGTGCTAGTAGACTAGCGGGAATACGATCCGGGGAGCTGTTTTTT. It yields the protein CSASRLAGIRSGELFF.

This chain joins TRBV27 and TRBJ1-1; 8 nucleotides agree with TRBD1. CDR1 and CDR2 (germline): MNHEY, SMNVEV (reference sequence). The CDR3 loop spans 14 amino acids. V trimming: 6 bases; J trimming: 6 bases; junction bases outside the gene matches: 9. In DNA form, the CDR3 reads TGTGCCAGCAGAATAGGACAGGGTCTCTCTGAAGCTTTCTTT. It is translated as CASRIGQGLSEAFF.

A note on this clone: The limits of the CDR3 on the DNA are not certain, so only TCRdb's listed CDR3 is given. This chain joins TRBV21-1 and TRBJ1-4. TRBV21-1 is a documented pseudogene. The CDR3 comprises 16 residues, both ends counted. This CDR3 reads CASSRVGEGTSEKLFF.

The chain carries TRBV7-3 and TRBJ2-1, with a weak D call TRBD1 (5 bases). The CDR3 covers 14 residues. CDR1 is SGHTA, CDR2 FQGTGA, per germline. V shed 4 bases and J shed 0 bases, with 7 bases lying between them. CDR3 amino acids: CASSSQGSYNEQFF. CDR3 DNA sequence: TGTGCCAGCAGCTCCCAGGGCTCCTACAATGAGCAGTTCTTC.

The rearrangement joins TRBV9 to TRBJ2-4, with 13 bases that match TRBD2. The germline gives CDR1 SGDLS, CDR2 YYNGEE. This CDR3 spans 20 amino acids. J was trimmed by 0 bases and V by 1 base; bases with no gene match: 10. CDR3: CASSVSGLAGEEVAKNIQYF. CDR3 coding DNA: TGTGCCAGCAGCGTAAGTGGACTAGCGGGAGAGGAGGTAGCCAAAAACATTCAGTACTTC.

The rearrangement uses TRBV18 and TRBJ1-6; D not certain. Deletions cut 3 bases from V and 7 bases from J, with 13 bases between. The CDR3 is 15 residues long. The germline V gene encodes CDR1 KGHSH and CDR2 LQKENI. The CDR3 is CASSPEIFPNSPLHF. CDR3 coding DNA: TGTGCCAGCTCACCCGAGATATTTCCGAATTCACCCCTCCACTTT.

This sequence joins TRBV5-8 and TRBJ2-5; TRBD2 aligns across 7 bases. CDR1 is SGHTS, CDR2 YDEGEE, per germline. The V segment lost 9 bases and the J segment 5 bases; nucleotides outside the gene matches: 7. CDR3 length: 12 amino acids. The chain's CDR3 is CANAGVGETQYF. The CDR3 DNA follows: TGTGCCAATGCGGGGGTCGGGGAGACCCAGTACTTC.

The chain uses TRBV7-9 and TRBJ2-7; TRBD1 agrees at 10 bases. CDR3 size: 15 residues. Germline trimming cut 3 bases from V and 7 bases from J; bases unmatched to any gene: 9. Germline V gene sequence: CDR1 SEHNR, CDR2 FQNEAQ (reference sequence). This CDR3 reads CASSFLTGGSGEQYF. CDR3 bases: TGTGCCAGCAGCTTCCTGACAGGGGGCTCGGGGGAGCAGTACTTC. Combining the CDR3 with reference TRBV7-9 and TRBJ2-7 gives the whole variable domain DTGVSQNPRHKITKRGQNVTFRCDPISEHNRLYWYRQTLGQGPEFLTYFQNEAQLEKSRLLSDRFSAERPKGSFSTLEIQRTEQGDSAMYLCASSFLTGGSGEQYFGPGTRLTVT.

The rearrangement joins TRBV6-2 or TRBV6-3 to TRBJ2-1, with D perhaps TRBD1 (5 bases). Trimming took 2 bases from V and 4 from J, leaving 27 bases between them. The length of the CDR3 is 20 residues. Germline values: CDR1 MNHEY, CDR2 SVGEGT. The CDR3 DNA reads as TGTGCCAGCAGTTACCGCCAGGAGTTCTGGACAAAAATACGATACAATGAGCAGTTCTTC. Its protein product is CASSYRQEFWTKIRYNEQFF.

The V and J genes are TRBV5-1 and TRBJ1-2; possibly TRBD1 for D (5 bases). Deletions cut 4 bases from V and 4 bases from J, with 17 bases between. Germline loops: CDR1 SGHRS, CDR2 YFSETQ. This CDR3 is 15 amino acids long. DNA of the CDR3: TGCGCCAGCAGCCCAGGCAACAACGGGGGCTATGGCTACACCTTC. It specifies CASSPGNNGGYGYTF.

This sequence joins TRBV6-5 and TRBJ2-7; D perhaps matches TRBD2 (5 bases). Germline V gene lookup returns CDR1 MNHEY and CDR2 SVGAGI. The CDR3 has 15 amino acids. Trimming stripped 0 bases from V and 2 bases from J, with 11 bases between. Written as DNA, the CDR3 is TGTGCCAGCAGTTACTCGAGGGTGGGGACCTACGAGCAGTACTTC. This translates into CASSYSRVGTYEQYF.

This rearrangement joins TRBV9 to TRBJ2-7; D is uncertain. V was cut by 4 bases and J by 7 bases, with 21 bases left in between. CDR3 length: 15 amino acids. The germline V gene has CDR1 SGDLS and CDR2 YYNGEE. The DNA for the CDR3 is TGTGCCAGCAGCCCCTCTAGTGGCGGCTTCCGGGAGCAGTACTTC. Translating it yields CASSPSSGGFREQYF.

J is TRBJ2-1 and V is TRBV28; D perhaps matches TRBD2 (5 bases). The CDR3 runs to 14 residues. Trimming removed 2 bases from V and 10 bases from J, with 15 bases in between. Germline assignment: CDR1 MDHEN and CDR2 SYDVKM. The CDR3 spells CASSLPSLRGEQFF. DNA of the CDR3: TGTGCCAGCAGTTTACCGTCCCTCCGAGGGGAGCAGTTCTTC.

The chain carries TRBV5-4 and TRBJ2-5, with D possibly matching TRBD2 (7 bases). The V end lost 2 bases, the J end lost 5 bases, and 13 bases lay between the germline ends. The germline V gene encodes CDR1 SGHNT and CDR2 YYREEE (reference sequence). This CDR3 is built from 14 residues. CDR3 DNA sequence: TGTGCCAGCAGCTTTTTACGGGGGGCCGAGACCCAGTACTTC. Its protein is CASSFLRGAETQYF.

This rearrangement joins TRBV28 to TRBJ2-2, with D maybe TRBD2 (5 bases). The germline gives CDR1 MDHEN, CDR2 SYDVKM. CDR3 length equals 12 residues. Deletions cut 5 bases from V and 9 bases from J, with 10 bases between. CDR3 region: CASSETTRELFF. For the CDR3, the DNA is TGTGCCAGCAGTGAGACTACCAGGGAGCTGTTTTTT.

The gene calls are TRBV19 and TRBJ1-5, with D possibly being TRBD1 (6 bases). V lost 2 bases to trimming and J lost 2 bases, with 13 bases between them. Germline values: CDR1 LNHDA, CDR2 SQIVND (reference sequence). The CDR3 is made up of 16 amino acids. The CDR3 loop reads CASSIKNSGGNQPQHF. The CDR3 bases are TGTGCCAGTAGTATAAAAAATTCAGGGGGCAATCAGCCCCAGCATTTT.

CDR3 sequence: CASSLVSGTGGPQETQYF. For the CDR3, the DNA is TGTGCCAGCAGCTTAGTGAGCGGGACAGGGGGACCCCAAGAGACCCAGTACTTC. V gene TRBV7-8 combines with J gene TRBJ2-5; 11 nucleotides match TRBD1. This CDR3 contains 18 residues. Germline trimming cut 1 base from V and 1 base from J; bases unmatched to any gene: 8. Germline assignment: CDR1 SGHVS and CDR2 FQNEAQ.

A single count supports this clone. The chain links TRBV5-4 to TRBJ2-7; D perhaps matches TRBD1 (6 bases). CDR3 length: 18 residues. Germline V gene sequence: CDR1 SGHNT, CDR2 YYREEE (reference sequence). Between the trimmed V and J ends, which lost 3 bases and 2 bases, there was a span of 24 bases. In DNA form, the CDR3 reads TGTGCCAGCAGCTCAAGCCGGGACACTCTACTGTCCGCCTACGAGCAGTACTTC. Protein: CASSSSRDTLLSAYEQYF.